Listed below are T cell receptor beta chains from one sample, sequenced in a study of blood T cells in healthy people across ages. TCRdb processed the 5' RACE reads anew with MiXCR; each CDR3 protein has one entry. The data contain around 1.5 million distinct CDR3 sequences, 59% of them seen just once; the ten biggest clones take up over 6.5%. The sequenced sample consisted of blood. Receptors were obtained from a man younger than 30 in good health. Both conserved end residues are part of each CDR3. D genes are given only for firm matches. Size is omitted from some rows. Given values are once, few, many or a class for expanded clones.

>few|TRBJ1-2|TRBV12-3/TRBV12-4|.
CASSLGTGGYTF
TGTGCCAGCAGTTTGGGCACTGGTGGCTACACCTTC
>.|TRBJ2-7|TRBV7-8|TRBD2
CASSLEALAGDPYEQYF
TGTGCCAGCAGCTTAGAGGCGCTAGCGGGAGATCCCTACGAGCAGTACTTC
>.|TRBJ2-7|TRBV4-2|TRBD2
CASSQEGSGGSYEQYF
TGTGCCAGCAGCCAAGAAGGGAGCGGGGGGTCCTACGAGCAGTACTTC
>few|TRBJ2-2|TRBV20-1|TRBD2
CSARDGLAGFGELFF
TGCAGTGCTAGAGATGGGCTAGCGGGGTTCGGGGAGCTGTTTTTT
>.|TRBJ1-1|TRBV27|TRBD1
CASSFQGAIAEAFF
TGTGCCAGCAGTTTCCAGGGGGCGATCGCTGAAGCTTTCTTT
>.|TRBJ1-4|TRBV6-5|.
CASSGSHLPKKLFF
TGTGCCAGCAGTGGCAGCCACCTACCAAAAAAACTGTTTTTT
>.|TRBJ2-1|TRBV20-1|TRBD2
CSATGLARSYNEQFF
TGCAGTGCTACGGGACTAGCGCGCTCCTACAATGAGCAGTTCTTC
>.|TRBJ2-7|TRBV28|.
CASSFPQYREYEQYF
TGTGCCAGCAGTTTCCCACAATACAGGGAATACGAGCAGTACTTC
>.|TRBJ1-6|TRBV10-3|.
CAISEGLGRVDSPLHF
TGTGCCATCAGTGAGGGACTCGGACGCGTGGACTCACCCCTCCACTTT
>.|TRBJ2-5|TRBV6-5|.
CATGQQETQYF
TGTGCCACTGGACAGCAAGAGACCCAGTACTTC
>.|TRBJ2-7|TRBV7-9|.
CASSMIGSYEQYF
TGTGCCAGCAGCATGATTGGGTCCTACGAGCAGTACTTC
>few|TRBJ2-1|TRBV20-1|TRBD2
CSARRTTSGKSSYNEQFF
TGCAGTGCTAGGAGGACGACTAGCGGGAAGAGCTCCTACAATGAGCAGTTCTTC
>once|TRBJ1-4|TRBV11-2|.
CASSSEGEKLFF
TGTGCCAGCAGCTCAGAGGGTGAAAAACTGTTTTTT
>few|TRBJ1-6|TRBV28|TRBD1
CASLVGTGYNSPLHF
TGTGCCAGCTTAGTCGGGACAGGGTACAATTCACCCCTCCACTTT
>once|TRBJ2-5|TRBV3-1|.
CASSRTDYQETQYF
TGTGCCAGCAGTCGGACAGATTACCAAGAGACCCAGTACTTC
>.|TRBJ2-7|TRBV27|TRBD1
CASSSGTGVPEQYF
TGTGCCAGCAGTTCAGGGACAGGGGTCCCTGAGCAGTACTTC
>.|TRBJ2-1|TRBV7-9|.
CASSLSREGMHNEQFF
TGTGCCAGCAGCTTATCGAGGGAAGGGATGCACAATGAGCAGTTCTTC
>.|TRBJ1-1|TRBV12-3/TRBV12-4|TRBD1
CASRSTYRQGQNTEAFF
TGTGCCAGCAGATCCACCTATAGACAGGGTCAAAACACTGAAGCTTTCTTT
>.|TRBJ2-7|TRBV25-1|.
CASSDLHEQYF
TGTGCCAGCAGTGATTTGCACGAGCAGTACTTC
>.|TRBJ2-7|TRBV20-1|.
CSASVSGTVPYEQYF
TGCAGTGCTAGCGTTTCCGGGACCGTGCCCTACGAGCAGTACTTC
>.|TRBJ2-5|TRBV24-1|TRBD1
CATSDPDRGKETQYF
TGTGCCACCAGTGACCCGGACAGGGGCAAAGAGACCCAGTACTTC
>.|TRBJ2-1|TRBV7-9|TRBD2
CASSPWGLAGGPGEQFF
TGTGCCAGCAGCCCCTGGGGACTAGCGGGAGGGCCAGGTGAGCAGTTCTTC
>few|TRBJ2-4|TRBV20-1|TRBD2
CSANDPMREADIQYF
TGCAGTGCGAACGACCCTATGCGGGAGGCGGACATTCAGTACTTC
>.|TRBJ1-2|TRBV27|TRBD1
CASSLTGTAPMIYGYTF
TGTGCCAGCAGCTTGACCGGGACAGCCCCGATGATTTATGGCTACACCTTC
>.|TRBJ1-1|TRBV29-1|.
CSATKGNTEAFF
TGCAGCGCAACGAAGGGGAACACTGAAGCTTTCTTT
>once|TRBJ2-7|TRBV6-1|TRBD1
CASIIRDRGFHEQYF
TGCGCCAGCATAATCCGGGACAGGGGTTTCCACGAGCAGTACTTC
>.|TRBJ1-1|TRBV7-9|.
CASSLVRGGDTEAFF
TGTGCCAGCAGCTTAGTGCGGGGGGGAGACACTGAAGCTTTCTTT
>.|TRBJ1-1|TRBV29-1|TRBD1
CSGTGGENTEAFF
TGCAGCGGGACAGGGGGCGAGAACACTGAAGCTTTCTTT
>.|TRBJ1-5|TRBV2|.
CASREFGNQPQHF
TGTGCCAGCAGGGAGTTCGGAAATCAGCCCCAGCATTTT
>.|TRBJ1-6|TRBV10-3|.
CAISDWGATYNSPLHF
TGTGCCATCAGTGATTGGGGGGCCACCTATAATTCACCCCTCCACTTT
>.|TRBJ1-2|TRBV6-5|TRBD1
CASSPGTGGFSYGYTF
TGTGCCAGCAGTCCTGGGACAGGGGGCTTTAGCTATGGCTACACCTTC
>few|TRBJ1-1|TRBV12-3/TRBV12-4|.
CASSLEGAGNTEAFF
TGTGCCAGCAGTTTAGAGGGCGCGGGGAACACTGAAGCTTTCTTT
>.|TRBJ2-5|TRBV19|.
CASSTREVIKTQYF
TGTGCCAGTAGTACGAGGGAGGTGATAAAGACCCAGTACTTC
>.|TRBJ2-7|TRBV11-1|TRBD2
CASSDSRRGDYEQYF
TGTGCCAGCAGCGACTCAAGACGGGGGGACTACGAGCAGTACTTC
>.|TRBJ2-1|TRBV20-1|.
CSASVPVTSYNEQFF
TGCAGTGCTAGTGTCCCTGTAACCTCCTACAATGAGCAGTTCTTC
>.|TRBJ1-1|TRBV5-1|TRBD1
CASSSTGGPTEAFF
TGCGCCAGCAGCTCAACAGGGGGTCCCACTGAAGCTTTCTTT